What follows is one T cell receptor (beta chain) and its context. The data are from a study of blood T cell repertoires in COVID-19. On the study more broadly: Acute and convalescent COVID-19 samples came from the United States, Italy and Spain. Nucleic acid was either cDNA or gDNA, and it came from T cells, B-cell-depleted T cells, or PBMCs.

The assay was immunoSEQ multiplex PCR, and TCRdb's table has in-frame clones only and misses some. Among roughly 260,000 clones listed, approximately 86% were seen once. After removal of 4 bases from V and 4 bases from J, the junction contained 7 bases not matched to a gene. CDR3 length: 15 residues. Germline CDR1 and CDR2: MNHEY and SMNVEV (reference sequence). Input material: peripheral blood. This sequence originates from a middle-aged man who had recovered from COVID-19. The chain combines TRBV27 with TRBJ2-1; TRBD1 aligns across 7 bases. The CDR3 loop is CASSSGGNRYNEQFF. CDR3 in DNA: TGTGCCAGCAGTTCAGGGGGAAATCGTTACAATGAGCAGTTCTTC.